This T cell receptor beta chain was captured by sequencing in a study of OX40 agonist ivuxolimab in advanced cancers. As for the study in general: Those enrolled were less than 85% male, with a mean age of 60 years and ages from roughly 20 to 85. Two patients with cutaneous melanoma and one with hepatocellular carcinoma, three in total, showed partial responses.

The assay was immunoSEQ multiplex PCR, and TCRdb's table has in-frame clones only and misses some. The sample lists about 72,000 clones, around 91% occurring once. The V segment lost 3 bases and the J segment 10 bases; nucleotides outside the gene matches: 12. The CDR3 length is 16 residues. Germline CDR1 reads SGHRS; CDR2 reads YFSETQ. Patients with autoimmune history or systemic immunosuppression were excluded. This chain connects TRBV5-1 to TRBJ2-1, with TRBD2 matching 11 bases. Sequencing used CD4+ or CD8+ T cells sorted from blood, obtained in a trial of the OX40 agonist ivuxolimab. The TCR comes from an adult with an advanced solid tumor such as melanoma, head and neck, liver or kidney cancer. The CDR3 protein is CASSSLTSGGQREQFF. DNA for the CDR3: TGCGCCAGCAGCTCGCTTACTAGCGGGGGCCAGAGGGAGCAGTTCTTC.